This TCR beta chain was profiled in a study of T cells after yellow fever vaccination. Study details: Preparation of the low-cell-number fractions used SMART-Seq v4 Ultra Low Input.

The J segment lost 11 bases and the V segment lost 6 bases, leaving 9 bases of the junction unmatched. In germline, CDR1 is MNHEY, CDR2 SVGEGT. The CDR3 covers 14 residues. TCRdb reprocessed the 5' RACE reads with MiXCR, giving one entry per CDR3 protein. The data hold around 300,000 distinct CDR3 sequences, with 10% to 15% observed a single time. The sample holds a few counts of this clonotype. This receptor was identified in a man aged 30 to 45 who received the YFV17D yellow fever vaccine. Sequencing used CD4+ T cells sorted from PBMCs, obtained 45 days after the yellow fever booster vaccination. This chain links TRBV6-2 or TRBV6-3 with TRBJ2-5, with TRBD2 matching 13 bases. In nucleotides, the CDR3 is TGTGCCAGCAGACCTCGGACTAGCGGGAGAACACAGTACTTC. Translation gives CASRPRTSGRTQYF.